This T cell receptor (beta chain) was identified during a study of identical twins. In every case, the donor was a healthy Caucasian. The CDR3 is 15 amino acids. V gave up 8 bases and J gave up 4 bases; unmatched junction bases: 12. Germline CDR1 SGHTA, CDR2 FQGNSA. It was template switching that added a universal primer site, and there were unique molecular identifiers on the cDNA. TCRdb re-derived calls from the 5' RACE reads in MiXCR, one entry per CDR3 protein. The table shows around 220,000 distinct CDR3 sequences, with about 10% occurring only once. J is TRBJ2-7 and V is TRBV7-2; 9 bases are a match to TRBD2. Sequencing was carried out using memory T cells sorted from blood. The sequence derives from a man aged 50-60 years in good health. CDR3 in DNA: TGTGCCAGCTCGAGAGTTAGCGGGGGACCATACGAGCAGTACTTC. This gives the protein CASSRVSGGPYEQYF.